Listed below are T cell receptor beta chains from one sample, sequenced in a study of T-cell memory formation after mild COVID-19. MiXCR was run by TCRdb on the 5' RACE reads, yielding one entry per CDR3 protein. The sample has 400,000 or so distinct CDR3 sequences; 15% to 20% are singletons. Material: PBMCs or a T cell subset sorted from them (not recorded which). All receptors derive from an adult woman who had mild COVID-19 (a few samples of this study predate the infection). Cell type and time point are not known. CDR3s include the opening cysteine and the closing phenylalanine or tryptophan. Each record gives: clone size, V gene, J gene, D gene, CDR3 DNA, CDR3 protein. D genes are given only for firm matches. The size field is filled for only some rows; it gives once, few, many or a size class.

clone_size: NA
v_call: TRBV12-3/TRBV12-4
j_call: TRBJ2-3
d_call: NA
cdr3_nt: TGTGCCAGCAGTCTTGAGTTGGGGCCGAGCACAGATACGCAGTATTTT
cdr3_aa: CASSLELGPSTDTQYF

clone_size: few
v_call: TRBV7-8
j_call: TRBJ2-3
d_call: TRBD2
cdr3_nt: TGTGCCAGCAGCGTTAGTTGGGTGAAGGGACTAGCGGGAGATACGCAGTATTTT
cdr3_aa: CASSVSWVKGLAGDTQYF

clone_size: NA
v_call: TRBV7-2
j_call: TRBJ2-1
d_call: TRBD2
cdr3_nt: TGTGCCAGCAGCCAGGGACTAGCGCTTGGACATGAGCAGTTCTTC
cdr3_aa: CASSQGLALGHEQFF

clone_size: few
v_call: TRBV24-1
j_call: TRBJ2-1
d_call: TRBD2
cdr3_nt: TGTGCCACCAGTGATTCCAGTGGGACTAGCGGGAAATCCTACAATGAGCAGTTCTTC
cdr3_aa: CATSDSSGTSGKSYNEQFF

clone_size: few
v_call: TRBV5-6
j_call: TRBJ2-3
d_call: NA
cdr3_nt: TGTGCCAGCAGCTTGGCCGGGGGCGGCCCCCCTAGCACAGATACGCAGTATTTT
cdr3_aa: CASSLAGGGPPSTDTQYF

clone_size: many
v_call: TRBV7-2
j_call: TRBJ2-2
d_call: TRBD2
cdr3_nt: TGTGCCAGCAGCCTACATCCTAGCGGGGGGGGACAACGGAGCGGGGAGCTGTTTTTT
cdr3_aa: CASSLHPSGGGQRSGELFF

clone_size: few
v_call: TRBV7-9
j_call: TRBJ2-4
d_call: TRBD2
cdr3_nt: TGTGCCAGCAGCTTAAGGACGGGAGGACGGGAGGCGGACATTCAGTACTTC
cdr3_aa: CASSLRTGGREADIQYF

clone_size: NA
v_call: TRBV7-9
j_call: TRBJ1-5
d_call: NA
cdr3_nt: TGTGCCAGCAGCTTATCGCCAGGGGTACAGCCCCAGCATTTT
cdr3_aa: CASSLSPGVQPQHF

clone_size: NA
v_call: TRBV29-1
j_call: TRBJ2-7
d_call: NA
cdr3_nt: TGCAGCGTTGAAGTGGACCGGATGGGCGAGCAGTACTTC
cdr3_aa: CSVEVDRMGEQYF

clone_size: few
v_call: TRBV20-1
j_call: TRBJ1-6
d_call: NA
cdr3_nt: TGCAGTGCTAGGTTCGGCGGACGAAGATATAATTCACCCCTCCACTTT
cdr3_aa: CSARFGGRRYNSPLHF

clone_size: few
v_call: TRBV20-1
j_call: TRBJ2-1
d_call: TRBD2
cdr3_nt: TGCAGTGCTCCGCGGGGGGCTCTGGGTGCTGAGCAGTTCTTC
cdr3_aa: CSAPRGALGAEQFF

clone_size: NA
v_call: TRBV6-5
j_call: TRBJ2-5
d_call: NA
cdr3_nt: TGTGCCAGCAGCCGCACCTGGGTAGTCCAAGAGACCCAGTACTTC
cdr3_aa: CASSRTWVVQETQYF

clone_size: few
v_call: TRBV4-2
j_call: TRBJ1-3
d_call: NA
cdr3_nt: TGTGCCAGCAGAATCTCGGGGGGAGGCGGAAACACCATATATTTT
cdr3_aa: CASRISGGGGNTIYF

clone_size: NA
v_call: TRBV29-1
j_call: TRBJ2-7
d_call: TRBD2
cdr3_nt: TGCAGCGTCCGGGTGGGGAGGGCGGAGCAGTACTTC
cdr3_aa: CSVRVGRAEQYF

clone_size: few
v_call: TRBV24-1
j_call: TRBJ2-1
d_call: TRBD2
cdr3_nt: TGTGCCACCAGTGCGGGGGGCTCCTACAATGAGCAGTTCTTC
cdr3_aa: CATSAGGSYNEQFF

clone_size: few
v_call: TRBV2
j_call: TRBJ2-3
d_call: NA
cdr3_nt: TGTGCCAGCAGACATCCGGGACAGGGAATAGCGGGAGCGAACTTCCACAGCTCAGATACGCAGTATTTT
cdr3_aa: CASRHPGQGIAGANFHSSDTQYF

clone_size: few
v_call: TRBV4-2
j_call: TRBJ2-5
d_call: NA
cdr3_nt: TGTGCCAGCAGTCGGGACTCCGAAACCGAGACCCAGTACTTC
cdr3_aa: CASSRDSETETQYF

clone_size: NA
v_call: TRBV20-1
j_call: TRBJ1-3
d_call: TRBD1
cdr3_nt: TGCAGTGCTAGACCCGGGACAGGACCTGGTGGAAACACCATATATTTT
cdr3_aa: CSARPGTGPGGNTIYF

clone_size: NA
v_call: TRBV24-1
j_call: TRBJ2-3
d_call: NA
cdr3_nt: TGTGCCACCAGTGATTTTGGTATAGGAGATACGCAGTATTTT
cdr3_aa: CATSDFGIGDTQYF

clone_size: few
v_call: TRBV19
j_call: TRBJ1-2
d_call: NA
cdr3_nt: TGTGCCAGTAGACGCACGGGGGGGACGGGCTATGGCTACACCTTC
cdr3_aa: CASRRTGGTGYGYTF

clone_size: few
v_call: TRBV11-3
j_call: TRBJ2-3
d_call: NA
cdr3_nt: TGTGCCAGCAGCTTAGGGGCACAGGGGACTAGGATGGATACGCAGTATTTT
cdr3_aa: CASSLGAQGTRMDTQYF

clone_size: NA
v_call: TRBV6-5
j_call: TRBJ2-7
d_call: TRBD1
cdr3_nt: TGTGCCAGCAGTTACCGAGGACCGGACAGGGGACTCTACGAGCAGTACTTC
cdr3_aa: CASSYRGPDRGLYEQYF

clone_size: NA
v_call: TRBV9
j_call: TRBJ2-1
d_call: TRBD2
cdr3_nt: TGTGCCAGCAGCGTATCCGGGGGGGTCTCCTACAATGAGCAGTTCTTC
cdr3_aa: CASSVSGGVSYNEQFF

clone_size: NA
v_call: TRBV12-3/TRBV12-4
j_call: TRBJ1-1
d_call: NA
cdr3_nt: TGTGCCAGCAGTTTATCAGGGAGGGCTTTCTTT
cdr3_aa: CASSLSGRAFF

clone_size: NA
v_call: TRBV20-1
j_call: TRBJ1-1
d_call: NA
cdr3_nt: TGCAGTGCTAGAGATGCAGGGGAAGCTTTCTTT
cdr3_aa: CSARDAGEAFF

clone_size: NA
v_call: TRBV27
j_call: TRBJ2-1
d_call: TRBD1
cdr3_nt: TGTGCCAGCACCCCGACAGGGTTTGGCTACAATGAGCAGTTCTTC
cdr3_aa: CASTPTGFGYNEQFF

clone_size: NA
v_call: TRBV28
j_call: TRBJ2-5
d_call: NA
cdr3_nt: TGTGCCAGCAGTTTGAAGGGGGAAGAGACCCAGTACTTC
cdr3_aa: CASSLKGEETQYF

clone_size: NA
v_call: TRBV5-1
j_call: TRBJ1-1
d_call: NA
cdr3_nt: TGCGCCAGCAGCACGGAGGTAGGGGGTTCTGAAGCTTTCTTT
cdr3_aa: CASSTEVGGSEAFF

clone_size: NA
v_call: TRBV4-1
j_call: TRBJ2-3
d_call: TRBD2
cdr3_nt: TGCGCCAGCAGCCCCCCTGTAGCGGGGGGGAGCACAGATACGCAGTATTTT
cdr3_aa: CASSPPVAGGSTDTQYF

clone_size: NA
v_call: TRBV4-3
j_call: TRBJ2-7
d_call: TRBD2
cdr3_nt: TGCGCCAGCAGCCGATTACTAGCGGGAGTATACGAGCAGTACTTC
cdr3_aa: CASSRLLAGVYEQYF

clone_size: few
v_call: TRBV12-3/TRBV12-4
j_call: TRBJ2-7
d_call: NA
cdr3_nt: TGTGCCAGTCGCGGGGACAATTCCTACGAGCAGTACTTC
cdr3_aa: CASRGDNSYEQYF

clone_size: NA
v_call: TRBV24-1
j_call: TRBJ2-7
d_call: TRBD1
cdr3_nt: TGTGCCACCAGTGAGGGACCGGGACAGAAGAGGGCAAGCTCCTACGAGCAGTACTTC
cdr3_aa: CATSEGPGQKRASSYEQYF

clone_size: NA
v_call: TRBV2
j_call: TRBJ1-4
d_call: NA
cdr3_nt: TGTGCCAGCAGCCGCTCCTATGGCAATGAAAAACTGTTTTTT
cdr3_aa: CASSRSYGNEKLFF

clone_size: NA
v_call: TRBV7-9
j_call: TRBJ2-5
d_call: NA
cdr3_nt: TGTGCCAGCAGCTTAATTGCAGAGACCCAGTACTTC
cdr3_aa: CASSLIAETQYF

clone_size: few
v_call: TRBV15
j_call: TRBJ1-5
d_call: NA
cdr3_nt: TGTGCCACCAGCAGACCACGCGGGGGTTATGACGATCAGCCCCAGCATTTT
cdr3_aa: CATSRPRGGYDDQPQHF

clone_size: NA
v_call: TRBV7-9
j_call: TRBJ2-1
d_call: NA
cdr3_nt: TGTGCCAGCAGCTCGCAGGCCAGCTCCTACAATGAGCAGTTCTTC
cdr3_aa: CASSSQASSYNEQFF

clone_size: NA
v_call: TRBV5-6
j_call: TRBJ1-1
d_call: NA
cdr3_nt: TGTGCCAGCAGCTTGTCGGGACAAATAAACACTGAAGCTTTCTTT
cdr3_aa: CASSLSGQINTEAFF

clone_size: NA
v_call: TRBV7-6
j_call: TRBJ1-3
d_call: NA
cdr3_nt: TGTGCCAGCAGCTTACCGGACAGAAACACCATATATTTT
cdr3_aa: CASSLPDRNTIYF

clone_size: few
v_call: TRBV20-1
j_call: TRBJ2-1
d_call: TRBD2
cdr3_nt: TGCAGTGCTAGAGTGGGTAGCGGGAGAGGCGAGCAGTTCTTC
cdr3_aa: CSARVGSGRGEQFF

clone_size: NA
v_call: TRBV3-1
j_call: TRBJ1-2
d_call: NA
cdr3_nt: TGTGCCAGCAGCCCTTCCACAGGCACGAACTATGGCTACACCTTC
cdr3_aa: CASSPSTGTNYGYTF